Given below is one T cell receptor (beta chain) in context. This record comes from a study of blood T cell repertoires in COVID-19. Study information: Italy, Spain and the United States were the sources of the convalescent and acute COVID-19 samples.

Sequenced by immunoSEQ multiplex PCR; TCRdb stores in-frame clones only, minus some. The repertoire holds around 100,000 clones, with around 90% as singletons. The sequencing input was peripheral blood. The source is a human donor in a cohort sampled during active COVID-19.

The CDR3 sequence is CASSPAGTGTEKLFF. The CDR3 bases are TGTGCCAGCAGCCCTGCCGGGACTGGGACTGAAAAACTGTTTTTT. The chain is built from TRBV4-2 and TRBJ1-4, with D possibly matching TRBD1 (5 bases). CDR3 length: 15 amino acids. Germline lookup yields CDR1 LGHNA and CDR2 YNFKEQ. The V end was cut by 4 bases, the J end by 7 bases, with 16 bases between.